The 7 T cell receptor beta chains below all came from one sample that was sequenced in a study of OX40 agonist ivuxolimab in advanced cancers. Sequencing was performed with immunoSEQ multiplex PCR; in TCRdb, only in-frame clones are kept and a portion is missing. The sample holds approximately 82,000 clones, roughly 89% seen once. This sample comprised CD4+ or CD8+ T cells sorted from blood, obtained in a trial of the OX40 agonist ivuxolimab. The source is an adult with an advanced solid tumor such as melanoma, head and neck, liver or kidney cancer.

V usage is TRBV9 and J usage is TRBJ1-6; D remains ambiguous. V gave up 3 bases and J gave up 3 bases, with 7 bases separating them. This CDR3 has 14 residues. CDR1 SGDLS and CDR2 YYNGEE come from the germline V gene. The CDR3: CASSEGLYNSPLHF. The CDR3 coding sequence is TGTGCCAGCAGCGAGGGCCTCTATAATTCACCCCTCCACTTT.

V usage is TRBV19 and J usage is TRBJ2-7, with a weak D call TRBD1 (6 bases). The CDR3 has 18 residues. Trimming cost V 3 bases and J 6 bases, with 27 bases left between them. Germline V gives CDR1 LNHDA, CDR2 SQIVND (reference sequence). This chain's CDR3 is CASSINRAAHTPRVEQYF. DNA of the CDR3: TGTGCCAGTAGTATTAACAGGGCAGCCCACACCCCTCGCGTCGAGCAGTACTTC.

This clone is a singleton in its sample. The chain is built from TRBV5-1 and TRBJ2-5, with 12 bases lining up with TRBD1. This CDR3 has 18 amino acids. Germline V gives CDR1 SGHRS, CDR2 YFSETQ. After removal of 3 bases from V and 0 bases from J, the junction contained 9 bases not matched to a gene. The CDR3 DNA is TGCGCCAGCAGCTGGGACAGGGGGCGAGCGGGATACCAAGAGACCCAGTACTTC. Translated: CASSWDRGRAGYQETQYF.

This chain connects TRBV10-3 to TRBJ1-1; tentative D call: TRBD1 (6 bases). The CDR3 sequence is 13 residues long. V was clipped by 8 bases and J by 0 bases, with 10 bases between them. Germline assignment: CDR1 ENHRY and CDR2 SYGVKD. Here the CDR3 DNA reads TGTGCCATCGGGGACACAATGAACACTGAAGCTTTCTTT. Protein sequence: CAIGDTMNTEAFF.

The gene calls are TRBV5-1 and TRBJ2-7; 8 nucleotides align to TRBD2. Germline-derived CDR1 and CDR2 are SGHRS and YFSETQ. This CDR3 is built from 16 residues. With 0 bases clipped from V and 7 bases from J, the junction kept 12 bases outside the gene matches. The CDR3, as DNA: TGCGCCAGCAGCTTGGAATGGGGACTAGTAGGGAGTGAGCAGTACTTC. This codes for CASSLEWGLVGSEQYF.

This chain links TRBV18 with TRBJ2-5; 7 bases line up with TRBD1. The CDR3 is 14 residues long. In germline, CDR1 is KGHSH, CDR2 LQKENI. After removal of 2 bases from V and 4 bases from J, the junction contained 4 bases not matched to a gene. CDR3 amino acids: CASSPGRGLETQYF. CDR3 bases: TGTGCCAGCTCACCAGGCAGGGGGTTAGAGACCCAGTACTTC.

V gene TRBV6-5 combines with J gene TRBJ2-1; 11 nucleotides line up with TRBD2. The ends lost 7 bases at V and 10 bases at J; junction bases unmatched: 12. Per the germline V gene, CDR1 is MNHEY and CDR2 is SVGAGI. The CDR3 is made up of 15 amino acids. The CDR3 loop is CASTPLAGEKLEQFF. For the CDR3, the DNA is TGTGCCAGCACCCCACTAGCGGGAGAGAAACTGGAGCAGTTCTTC.